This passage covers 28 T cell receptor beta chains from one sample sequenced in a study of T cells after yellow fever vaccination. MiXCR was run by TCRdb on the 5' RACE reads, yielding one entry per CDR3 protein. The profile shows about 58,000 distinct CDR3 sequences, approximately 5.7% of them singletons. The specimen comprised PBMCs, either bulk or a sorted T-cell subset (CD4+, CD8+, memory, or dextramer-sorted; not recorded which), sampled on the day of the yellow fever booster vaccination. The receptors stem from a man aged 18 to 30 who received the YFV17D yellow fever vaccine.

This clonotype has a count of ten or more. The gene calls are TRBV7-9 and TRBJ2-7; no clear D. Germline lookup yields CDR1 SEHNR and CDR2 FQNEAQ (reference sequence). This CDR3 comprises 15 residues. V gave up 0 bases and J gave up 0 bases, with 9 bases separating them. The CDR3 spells CASSLAAPSSYEQYF. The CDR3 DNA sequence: TGTGCCAGCAGCTTAGCGGCACCAAGCTCCTACGAGCAGTACTTC.

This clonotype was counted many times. For the CDR3, the DNA is TGCAGTGCTAGAACGACAGGTGAAAAACTGTTTTTT. It yields the protein CSARTTGEKLFF. V is TRBV20-1 and J is TRBJ1-4, with D possibly TRBD1 on 6 matching bases. Germline V gene sequence: CDR1 DFQATT, CDR2 SNEGSKA (reference sequence). Trimming pared 2 bases from V and 7 bases from J, leaving 8 bases between. This CDR3 has 12 residues.

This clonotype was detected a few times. The CDR3 coding sequence is TGTGCCAGCAGCCAGAAGTCCGGCTATGGCTACACCTTC. Its protein is CASSQKSGYGYTF. The V gene is TRBV9, the J gene TRBJ1-2, with unresolved D. Germline V CDR1 and CDR2: SGDLS, YYNGEE. The ends were cut back, 4 bases at V and 4 bases at J, with 11 bases in the middle. The CDR3 spans 13 residues.

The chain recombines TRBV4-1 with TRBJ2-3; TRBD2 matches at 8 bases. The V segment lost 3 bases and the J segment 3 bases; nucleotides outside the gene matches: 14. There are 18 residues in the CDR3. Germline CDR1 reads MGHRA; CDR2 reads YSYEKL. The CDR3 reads CASSHAPRGGLGTDTQYF. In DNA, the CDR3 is TGCGCCAGCAGCCACGCTCCACGGGGGGGCTTAGGAACAGATACGCAGTATTTT.

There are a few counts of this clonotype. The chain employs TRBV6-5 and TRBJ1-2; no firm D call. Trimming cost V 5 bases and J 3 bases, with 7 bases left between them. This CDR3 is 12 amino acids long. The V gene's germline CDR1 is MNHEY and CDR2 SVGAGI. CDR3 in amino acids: CASSPGDYGYTF. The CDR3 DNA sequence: TGTGCCAGCAGTCCCGGGGACTATGGCTACACCTTC.

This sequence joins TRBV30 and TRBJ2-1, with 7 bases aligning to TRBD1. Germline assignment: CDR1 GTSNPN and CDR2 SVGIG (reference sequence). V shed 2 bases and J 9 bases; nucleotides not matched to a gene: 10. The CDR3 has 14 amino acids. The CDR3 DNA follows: TGTGCCTGGAGTCTAGGCTACAGGGGCGGTGAGCAGTTCTTC. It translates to CAWSLGYRGGEQFF.

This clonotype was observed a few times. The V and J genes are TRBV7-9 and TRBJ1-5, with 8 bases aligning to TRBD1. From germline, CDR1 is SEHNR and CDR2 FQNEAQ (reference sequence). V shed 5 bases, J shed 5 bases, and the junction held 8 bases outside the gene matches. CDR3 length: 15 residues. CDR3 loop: CASSRGQGGDQPQHF. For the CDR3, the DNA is TGTGCCAGCAGCCGAGGACAGGGCGGGGATCAGCCCCAGCATTTT.

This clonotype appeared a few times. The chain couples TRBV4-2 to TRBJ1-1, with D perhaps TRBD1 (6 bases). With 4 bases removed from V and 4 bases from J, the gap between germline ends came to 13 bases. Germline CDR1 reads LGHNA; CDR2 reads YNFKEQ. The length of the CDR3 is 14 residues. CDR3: CASSPGRRGTEAFF. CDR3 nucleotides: TGTGCCAGCAGCCCCGGACGCAGGGGCACTGAAGCTTTCTTT.

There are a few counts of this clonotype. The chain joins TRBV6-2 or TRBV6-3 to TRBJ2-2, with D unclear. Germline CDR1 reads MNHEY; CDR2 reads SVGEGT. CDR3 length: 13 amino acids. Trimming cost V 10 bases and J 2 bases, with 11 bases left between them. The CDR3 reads CATGPDNTGELFF. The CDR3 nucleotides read TGTGCCACAGGACCGGATAACACCGGGGAGCTGTTTTTT.

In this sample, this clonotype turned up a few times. As DNA, the CDR3 is TGTGCCACCAGCAGATCTGTCGGGAGAGGTGGCTACACCTTC. Its protein product is CATSRSVGRGGYTF. The chain is built from TRBV15 and TRBJ1-2; D is unresolved. The CDR3 has 14 amino acids. Germline lookup yields CDR1 LNHNV and CDR2 YYDKDF (reference sequence). Deletions cut 2 bases from V and 7 bases from J, with 14 bases between.

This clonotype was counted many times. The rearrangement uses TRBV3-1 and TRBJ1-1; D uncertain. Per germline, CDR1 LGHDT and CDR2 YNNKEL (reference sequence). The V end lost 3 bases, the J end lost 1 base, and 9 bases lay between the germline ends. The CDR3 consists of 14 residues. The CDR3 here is CASSHPAWNTEAFF. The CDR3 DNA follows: TGTGCCAGCAGCCACCCCGCATGGAACACTGAAGCTTTCTTT.

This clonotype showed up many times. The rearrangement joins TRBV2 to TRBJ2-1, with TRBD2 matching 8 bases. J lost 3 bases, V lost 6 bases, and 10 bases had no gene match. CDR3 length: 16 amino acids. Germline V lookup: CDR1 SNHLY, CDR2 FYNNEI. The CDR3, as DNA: TGTGCCAGCAGGTACTCTGGCGGGGGGAACTACAATGAGCAGTTCTTC. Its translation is CASRYSGGGNYNEQFF.

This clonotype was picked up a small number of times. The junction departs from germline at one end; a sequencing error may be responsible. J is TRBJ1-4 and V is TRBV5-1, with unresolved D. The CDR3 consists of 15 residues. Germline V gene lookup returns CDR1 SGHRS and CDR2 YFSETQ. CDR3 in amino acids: CASSLLTGSNEKLFF. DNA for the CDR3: TGCGCCAGCAGCTTGTTGACCGGTTCTAACGAAAAACTGTTTTTT.

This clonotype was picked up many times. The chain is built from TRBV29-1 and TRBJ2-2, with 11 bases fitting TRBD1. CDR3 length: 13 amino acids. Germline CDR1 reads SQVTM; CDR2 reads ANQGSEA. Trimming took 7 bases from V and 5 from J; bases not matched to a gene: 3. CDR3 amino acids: CSGTGGLTGELFF. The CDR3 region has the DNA TGCAGCGGGACAGGGGGCCTTACCGGGGAGCTGTTTTTT.

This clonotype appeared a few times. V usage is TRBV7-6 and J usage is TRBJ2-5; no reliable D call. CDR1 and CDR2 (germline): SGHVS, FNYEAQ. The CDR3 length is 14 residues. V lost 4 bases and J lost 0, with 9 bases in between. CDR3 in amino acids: CASSSDRYQETQYF. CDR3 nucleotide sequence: TGTGCCAGCAGCTCCGATAGGTACCAAGAGACCCAGTACTTC.

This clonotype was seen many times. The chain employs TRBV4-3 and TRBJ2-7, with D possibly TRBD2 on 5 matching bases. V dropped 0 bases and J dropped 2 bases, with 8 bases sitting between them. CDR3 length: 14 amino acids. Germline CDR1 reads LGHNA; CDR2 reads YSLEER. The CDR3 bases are TGCGCCAGCAGCCAAGACGAGGGTACCTACGAGCAGTACTTC. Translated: CASSQDEGTYEQYF.

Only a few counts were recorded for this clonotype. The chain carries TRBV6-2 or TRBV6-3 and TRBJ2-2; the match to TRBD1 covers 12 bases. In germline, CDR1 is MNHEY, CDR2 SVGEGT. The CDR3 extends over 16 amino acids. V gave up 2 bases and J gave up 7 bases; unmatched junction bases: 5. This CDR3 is CASSYAGTGGFGELFF. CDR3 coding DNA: TGTGCCAGCAGTTACGCGGGGACAGGGGGCTTCGGGGAGCTGTTTTTT.

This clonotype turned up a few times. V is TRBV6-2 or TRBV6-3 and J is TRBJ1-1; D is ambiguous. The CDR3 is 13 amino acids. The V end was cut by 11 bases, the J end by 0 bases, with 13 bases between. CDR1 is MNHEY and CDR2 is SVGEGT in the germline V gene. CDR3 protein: CAGSRVLNTEAFF. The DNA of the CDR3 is TGTGCCGGAAGTAGGGTATTGAACACTGAAGCTTTCTTT.

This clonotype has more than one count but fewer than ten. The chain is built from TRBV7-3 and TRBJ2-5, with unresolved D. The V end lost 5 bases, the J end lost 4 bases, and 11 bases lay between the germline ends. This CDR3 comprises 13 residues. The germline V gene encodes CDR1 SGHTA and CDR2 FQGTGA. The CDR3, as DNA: TGTGCCAGCAGCCCCCCGGGCGGAGAGACCCAGTACTTC. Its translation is CASSPPGGETQYF.

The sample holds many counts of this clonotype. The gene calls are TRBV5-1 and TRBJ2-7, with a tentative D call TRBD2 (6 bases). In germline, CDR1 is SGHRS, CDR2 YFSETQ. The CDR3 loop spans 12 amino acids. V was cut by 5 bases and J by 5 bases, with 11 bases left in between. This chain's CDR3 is CASRSGVNEQYF. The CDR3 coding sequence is TGCGCCAGCAGGTCGGGGGTCAACGAGCAGTACTTC. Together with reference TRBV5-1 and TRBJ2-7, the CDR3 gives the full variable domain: KAGVTQTPRYLIKTRGQQVTLSCSPISGHRSVSWYQQTPGQGLQFLFEYFSETQRNKGNFPGRFSGRQFSNSRSEMNVSTLELGDSALYLCASRSGVNEQYFGPGTRLTVT.

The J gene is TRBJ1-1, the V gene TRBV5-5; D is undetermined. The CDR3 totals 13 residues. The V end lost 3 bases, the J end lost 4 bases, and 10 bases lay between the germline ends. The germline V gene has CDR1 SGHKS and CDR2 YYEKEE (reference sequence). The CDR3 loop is CASSSSMATEAFF. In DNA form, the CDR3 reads TGTGCCAGCAGCTCGTCAATGGCCACTGAAGCTTTCTTT.

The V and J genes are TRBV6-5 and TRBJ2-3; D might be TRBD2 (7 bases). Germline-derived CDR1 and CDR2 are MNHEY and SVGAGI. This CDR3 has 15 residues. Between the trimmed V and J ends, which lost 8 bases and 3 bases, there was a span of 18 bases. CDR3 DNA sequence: TGTGCCAGCGCAACCGTAGGGGGGGTTACAGATACGCAGTATTTT. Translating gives CASATVGGVTDTQYF.

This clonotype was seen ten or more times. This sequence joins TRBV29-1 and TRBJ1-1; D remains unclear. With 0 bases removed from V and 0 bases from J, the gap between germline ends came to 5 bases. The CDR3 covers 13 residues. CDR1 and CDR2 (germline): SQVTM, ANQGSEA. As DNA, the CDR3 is TGCAGCGTTGAAGACGGTATGAACACTGAAGCTTTCTTT. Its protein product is CSVEDGMNTEAFF.

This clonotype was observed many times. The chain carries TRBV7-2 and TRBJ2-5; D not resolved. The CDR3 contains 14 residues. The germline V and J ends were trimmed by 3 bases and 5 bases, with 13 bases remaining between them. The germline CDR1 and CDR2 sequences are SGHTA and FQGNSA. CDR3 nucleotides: TGTGCCAGCAGCTTCTCCCCGGGTGGGGAGACCCAGTACTTC. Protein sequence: CASSFSPGGETQYF.

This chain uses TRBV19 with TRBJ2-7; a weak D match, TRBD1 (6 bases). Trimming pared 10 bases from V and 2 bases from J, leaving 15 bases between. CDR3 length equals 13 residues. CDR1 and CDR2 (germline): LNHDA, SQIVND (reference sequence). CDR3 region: CAKLRDNTYEQYF. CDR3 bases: TGTGCCAAACTCCGGGACAACACCTACGAGCAGTACTTC.

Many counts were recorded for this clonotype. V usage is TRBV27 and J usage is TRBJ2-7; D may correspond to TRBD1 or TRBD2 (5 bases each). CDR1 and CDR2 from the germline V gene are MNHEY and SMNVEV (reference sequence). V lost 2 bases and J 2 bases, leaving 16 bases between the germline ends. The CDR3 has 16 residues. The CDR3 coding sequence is TGTGCCAGCAGTTTAATCCCAGGGTCTAGCCCCTACGAGCAGTACTTC. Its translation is CASSLIPGSSPYEQYF.

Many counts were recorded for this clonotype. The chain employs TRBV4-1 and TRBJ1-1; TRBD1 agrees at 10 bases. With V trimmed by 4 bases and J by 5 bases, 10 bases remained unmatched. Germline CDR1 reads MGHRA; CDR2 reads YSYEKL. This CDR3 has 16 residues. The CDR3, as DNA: TGCGCCAGCAGCCTCGAACCGGGACAGGGGAGGACTGAAGCTTTCTTT. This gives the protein CASSLEPGQGRTEAFF.

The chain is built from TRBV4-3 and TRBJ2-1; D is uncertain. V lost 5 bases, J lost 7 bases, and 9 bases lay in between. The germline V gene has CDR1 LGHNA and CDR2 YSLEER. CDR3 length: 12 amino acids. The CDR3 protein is CASSSRRNEQFF. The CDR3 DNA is TGCGCCAGCAGCTCCCGGCGGAATGAGCAGTTCTTC.